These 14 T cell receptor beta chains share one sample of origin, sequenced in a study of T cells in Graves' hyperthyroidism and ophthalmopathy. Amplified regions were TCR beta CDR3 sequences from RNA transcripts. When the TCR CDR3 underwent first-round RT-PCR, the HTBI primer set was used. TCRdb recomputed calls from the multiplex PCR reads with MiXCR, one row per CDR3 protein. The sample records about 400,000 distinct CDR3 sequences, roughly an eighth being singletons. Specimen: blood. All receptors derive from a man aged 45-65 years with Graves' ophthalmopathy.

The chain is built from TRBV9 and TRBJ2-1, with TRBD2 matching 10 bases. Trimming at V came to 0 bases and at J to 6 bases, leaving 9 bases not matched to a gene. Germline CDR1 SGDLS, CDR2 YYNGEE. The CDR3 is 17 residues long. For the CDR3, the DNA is TGTGCCAGCAGCGTAGGAGTGCTAGCGGGAGTTCGCAATGAGCAGTTCTTC. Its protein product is CASSVGVLAGVRNEQFF.

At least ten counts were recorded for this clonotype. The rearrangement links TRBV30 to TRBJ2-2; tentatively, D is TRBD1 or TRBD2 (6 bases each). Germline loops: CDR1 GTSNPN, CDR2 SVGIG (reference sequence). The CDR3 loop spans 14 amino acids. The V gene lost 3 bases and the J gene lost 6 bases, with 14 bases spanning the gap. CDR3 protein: CAWRRGRGPGELFF. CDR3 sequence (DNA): TGTGCCTGGAGGAGGGGTCGGGGGCCCGGGGAGCTGTTTTTT.

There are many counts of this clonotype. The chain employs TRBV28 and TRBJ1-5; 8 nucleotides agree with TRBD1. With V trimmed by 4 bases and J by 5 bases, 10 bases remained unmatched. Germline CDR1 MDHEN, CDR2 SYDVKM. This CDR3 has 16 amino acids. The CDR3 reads CASSSPGQGRHQPQHF. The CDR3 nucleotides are TGTGCCAGCAGTTCCCCCGGACAGGGACGGCATCAGCCCCAGCATTTT.

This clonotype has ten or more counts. Here the CDR3 DNA reads TGTGCCAGCAGCTTAGAGAGTAGCGGGAGCGTGAACACCGGGGAGCTGTTTTTT. Protein product: CASSLESSGSVNTGELFF. The chain combines TRBV7-3 with TRBJ2-2; TRBD2 aligns across 9 bases. The CDR3 length is 18 residues. Germline CDR1 is SGHTA and CDR2 is FQGTGA. V shed 2 bases and J 1 base; nucleotides not matched to a gene: 8.

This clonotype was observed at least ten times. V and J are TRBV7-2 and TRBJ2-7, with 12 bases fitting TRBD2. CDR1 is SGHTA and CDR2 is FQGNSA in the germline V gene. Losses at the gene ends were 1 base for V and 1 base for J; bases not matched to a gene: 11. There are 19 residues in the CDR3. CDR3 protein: CASSLDPPTSGRPSYEQYF. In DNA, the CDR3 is TGTGCCAGCAGCTTAGACCCTCCTACTAGCGGGAGGCCGTCCTACGAGCAGTACTTC.

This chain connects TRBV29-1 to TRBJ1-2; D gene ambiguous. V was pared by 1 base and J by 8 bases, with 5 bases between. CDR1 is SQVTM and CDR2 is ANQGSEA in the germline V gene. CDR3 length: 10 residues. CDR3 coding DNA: TGCAGCGTTGAAGGAGGAGGCTACACCTTC. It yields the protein CSVEGGGYTF.

The CDR3, as DNA: TGTGCCAGTACAGCGGCCCAGTACTTC. This translates into CASTAAQYF. The genes are TRBV19 and TRBJ2-5; D may be TRBD2 (5 bases). The V gene's germline CDR1 is LNHDA and CDR2 SQIVND (reference sequence). The CDR3 has 9 residues. V was pared by 7 bases and J by 9 bases, with 6 bases between. The whole variable domain, remainder taken from reference TRBV19 and TRBJ2-5, is DGGITQSPKYLFRKEGQNVTLSCEQNLNHDAMYWYRQDPGQGLRLIYYSQIVNDFQKGDIAEGYSVSREKKESFPLTVTSAQKNPTAFYLCASTAAQYFGPGTRLLVL.

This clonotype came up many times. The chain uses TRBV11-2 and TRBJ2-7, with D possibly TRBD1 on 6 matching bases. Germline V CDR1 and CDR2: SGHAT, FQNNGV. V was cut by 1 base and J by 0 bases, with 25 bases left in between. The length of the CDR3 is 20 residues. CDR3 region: CASSLGGRGLGQGSSYEQYF. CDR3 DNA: TGTGCCAGCAGCTTAGGGGGCCGTGGTTTGGGTCAGGGGAGCTCCTACGAGCAGTACTTC.

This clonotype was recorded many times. CDR3 coding DNA: TGTGCCAGCTTATTGGGGGGGGAGGACACTGAAGCTTTCTTT. It is translated as CASLLGGEDTEAFF. This sequence joins TRBV18 and TRBJ1-1; weak D call: TRBD1 (5 bases). The germline V gene encodes CDR1 KGHSH and CDR2 LQKENI. V lost 7 bases to trimming and J lost 3 bases, with 15 bases between them. This CDR3 is 14 amino acids long.

The CDR3 is CATKRGETQYF. CDR3 nucleotides: TGTGCCACCAAACGGGGGGAGACCCAGTACTTC. J is TRBJ2-5 and V is TRBV27, with D possibly matching TRBD2 (6 bases). There are 11 residues in the CDR3. Germline CDR1 MNHEY, CDR2 SMNVEV (reference sequence). V lost 10 bases to trimming and J lost 5 bases, with 11 bases between them.

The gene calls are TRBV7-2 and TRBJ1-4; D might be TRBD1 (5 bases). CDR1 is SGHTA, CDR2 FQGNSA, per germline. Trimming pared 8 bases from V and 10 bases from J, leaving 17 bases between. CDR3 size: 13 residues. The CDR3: CASLEGLGGKLFF. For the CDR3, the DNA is TGTGCCAGCCTCGAGGGGCTCGGAGGAAAACTGTTTTTT.

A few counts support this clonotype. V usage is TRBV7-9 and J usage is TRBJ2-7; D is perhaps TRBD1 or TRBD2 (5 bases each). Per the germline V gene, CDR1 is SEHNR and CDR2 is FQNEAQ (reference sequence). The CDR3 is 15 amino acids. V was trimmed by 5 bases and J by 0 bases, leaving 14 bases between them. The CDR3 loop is CASSLSLGTSYEQYF. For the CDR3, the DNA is TGTGCCAGCAGCCTCTCCTTGGGGACCTCCTACGAGCAGTACTTC.

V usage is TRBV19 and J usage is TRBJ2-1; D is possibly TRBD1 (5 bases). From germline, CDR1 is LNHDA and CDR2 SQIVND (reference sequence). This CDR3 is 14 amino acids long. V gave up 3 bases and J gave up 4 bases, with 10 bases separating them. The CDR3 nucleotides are TGTGCCAGTAGTATCCAGGGCGCGTACAATGAGCAGTTCTTC. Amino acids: CASSIQGAYNEQFF.

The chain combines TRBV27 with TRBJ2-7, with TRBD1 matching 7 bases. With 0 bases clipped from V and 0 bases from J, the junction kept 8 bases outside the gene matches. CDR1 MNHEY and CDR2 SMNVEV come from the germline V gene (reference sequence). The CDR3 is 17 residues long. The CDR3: CASSLSPPRGNSYEQYF. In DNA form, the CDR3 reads TGTGCCAGCAGTTTATCTCCCCCCAGGGGGAACTCCTACGAGCAGTACTTC.